These 17 T cell receptor beta chains came from one sample sequenced in a study of response to subunit inactivated influenza vaccine. One entry per CDR3 protein, called by TCRdb with MiXCR from the RT-PCR reads. The table lists about 530,000 distinct CDR3 sequences, roughly 13% of them singletons. The starting material was PBMCs from blood, obtained 45 days after vaccination. These receptors originate from a man aged 45-65 years who received an inactivated influenza vaccine.

This clonotype has a handful of counts. The genes are TRBV19 and TRBJ2-7; D perhaps matches TRBD1 (6 bases). Looked up from germline, CDR1 is LNHDA and CDR2 is SQIVND (reference sequence). The CDR3 runs 15 residues. Trimming stripped 3 bases from V and 0 bases from J, with 12 bases between. The CDR3 sequence is CASSMWAGASYEQYF. In nucleotides, the CDR3 is TGTGCCAGTAGTATGTGGGCAGGGGCCTCCTACGAGCAGTACTTC.

The genes are TRBV11-2 and TRBJ1-1, with D unclear. The V gene lost 1 base and the J gene lost 0 bases, with 15 bases spanning the gap. Germline lookup yields CDR1 SGHAT and CDR2 FQNNGV. The CDR3 loop spans 17 amino acids. The CDR3 reads CASSLGPGREVNTEAFF. CDR3 DNA: TGTGCCAGCAGCTTAGGGCCGGGGAGGGAAGTGAACACTGAAGCTTTCTTT.

This clonotype appeared a few times. The genes are TRBV4-1 and TRBJ2-5, with D possibly matching TRBD1 (7 bases). Germline lookup yields CDR1 MGHRA and CDR2 YSYEKL. This CDR3 spans 13 amino acids. V was pared by 6 bases and J by 4 bases, with 12 bases between. In DNA, the CDR3 is TGCGCCAGCAGGGAGGGACAGAGAGAGACCCAGTACTTC. As protein: CASREGQRETQYF.

The rearrangement uses TRBV5-1 and TRBJ2-1; D call uncertain. V was cut by 7 bases and J by 5 bases, with 10 bases left in between. The CDR3 length is 12 residues. Germline CDR1 and CDR2: SGHRS and YFSETQ. The CDR3 loop reads CASRREDNEQFF. The CDR3 coding sequence is TGCGCCAGCCGTAGGGAAGACAATGAGCAGTTCTTC.

This clonotype appeared a few times. DNA for the CDR3: TGCGCCAGCGGACGGACAGAGAAAAATTCACCCCTCCACTTT. Translating it yields CASGRTEKNSPLHF. This chain links TRBV4-1 with TRBJ1-6, with D perhaps TRBD1 (6 bases). Germline CDR1 reads MGHRA; CDR2 reads YSYEKL. There are 14 residues in the CDR3. Trimming left V 8 bases short and J 7 bases short, with 15 bases between.

The genes are TRBV27 and TRBJ2-1; 12 nucleotides line up with TRBD2. The J segment lost 10 bases and the V segment lost 8 bases, leaving 12 bases of the junction unmatched. CDR1 MNHEY and CDR2 SMNVEV come from the germline V gene (reference sequence). The CDR3 spans 15 residues. The CDR3 region is CASSPRTSGIKEQFF. DNA of the CDR3: TGTGCCAGCTCCCCCCGGACTAGCGGGATCAAGGAGCAGTTCTTC.

The chain recombines TRBV20-1 with TRBJ2-7; D ambiguous. This CDR3 has 11 residues. Looked up from germline, CDR1 is DFQATT and CDR2 is SNEGSKA (reference sequence). V lost 5 bases to trimming and J lost 4 bases, with 9 bases between them. The CDR3 DNA reads as TGCAGTGCTCCATACGAATACGAGCAGTACTTC. Translating gives CSAPYEYEQYF.

This clonotype was found many times. The gene calls are TRBV29-1 and TRBJ2-7, with 7 bases fitting TRBD1. Germline CDR1 and CDR2: SQVTM and ANQGSEA. This CDR3 spans 13 amino acids. V shed 4 bases and J 4 bases; nucleotides not matched to a gene: 7. In nucleotides, the CDR3 is TGCAGCGTTGGGACAGGCACTTCTTACGAGCAGTACTTC. Amino acid sequence: CSVGTGTSYEQYF.

The chain employs TRBV2 and TRBJ2-7; weak D call: TRBD1 (6 bases). There are 15 residues in the CDR3. V gave up 7 bases and J gave up 3 bases, with 19 bases separating them. Germline V gives CDR1 SNHLY, CDR2 FYNNEI. The CDR3 loop reads CASKTGLPYHYEQYF. CDR3 nucleotides: TGTGCCAGCAAAACAGGGCTCCCTTACCACTACGAGCAGTACTTC.

In its sample, this clonotype was seen a few times. The chain links TRBV14 to TRBJ2-7; D unresolved. CDR3 length equals 12 residues. Trimming stripped 8 bases from V and 4 bases from J, with 12 bases between. Germline-derived CDR1 and CDR2 are SGHDN and FVKESK. CDR3 region: CASGDRPYEQYF. Written as DNA, the CDR3 is TGTGCCAGCGGGGATCGGCCTTACGAGCAGTACTTC.

The CDR3 region has the DNA TGTGCCAGCAGCCCTCGGAGTCCTAGCACAGATACGCAGTATTTT. Translated: CASSPRSPSTDTQYF. The chain is built from TRBV7-8 and TRBJ2-3; D gene uncertain. V lost 5 bases, J lost 0 bases, and 12 bases lay in between. This CDR3 has 15 amino acids. Looked up from germline, CDR1 is SGHVS and CDR2 is FQNEAQ.

V is TRBV18 and J is TRBJ2-5; D is uncertain. The ends were cut back, 5 bases at V and 2 bases at J, with 12 bases in the middle. The CDR3 is 14 amino acids. Per the germline V gene, CDR1 is KGHSH and CDR2 is LQKENI. As DNA, the CDR3 is TGTGCCAGCTCAGCAGGAGCACAGCAAGAGACCCAGTACTTC. It codes for CASSAGAQQETQYF.

Worth noting for this clonotype: A read error may be the cause here, since a much bigger clone is one base away. This chain connects TRBV12-3 or TRBV12-4 to TRBJ2-3; D may correspond to TRBD1 or TRBD2 (6 bases each). This CDR3 has 15 residues. The CDR3 DNA sequence: TGTGCCAGCAGAATACAGGGAACTAGCACAGGTACGCAGTATTTT. Its protein product is CASRIQGTSTGTQYF.

This clonotype was detected only a few times. The gene calls are TRBV6-1 and TRBJ1-2; D not certain. The CDR3 covers 13 residues. The germline V gene has CDR1 MNHNS and CDR2 SASEGT. V dropped 2 bases and J dropped 2 bases, with 6 bases sitting between them. CDR3: CASSEWGNYGYTF. The DNA of the CDR3 is TGTGCCAGCAGTGAATGGGGAAACTATGGCTACACCTTC.

This clonotype was seen only a few times. V gene TRBV6-5 combines with J gene TRBJ2-2; 8 nucleotides line up with TRBD1. Germline V lookup: CDR1 MNHEY, CDR2 SVGAGI. The CDR3 is made up of 16 amino acids. Trimming removed 6 bases from V and 4 bases from J; junction bases left unmatched: 10. CDR3 in amino acids: CASRNSRTGFTGELFF. CDR3 nucleotides: TGTGCCAGCAGAAACTCCCGGACAGGGTTCACCGGGGAGCTGTTTTTT.

The CDR3 bases are TGTGCCAGCAGCGTAGCTGTGACTGGCTCCGGGGCCAACGTCCTGACTTTC. Translating gives CASSVAVTGSGANVLTF. This chain links TRBV9 with TRBJ2-6; D call uncertain. Per germline, CDR1 SGDLS and CDR2 YYNGEE. V dropped 0 bases and J dropped 4 bases, with 14 bases sitting between them. CDR3 length: 17 amino acids.

This clonotype occurred a few times. This chain joins TRBV6-2 or TRBV6-3 and TRBJ2-1; 11 positions match TRBD2. The germline V gene has CDR1 MNHEY and CDR2 SVGEGT. The CDR3 spans 17 residues. V shed 4 bases and J 3 bases; nucleotides not matched to a gene: 8. The CDR3 nucleotides read TGTGCCAGCAGTTCAAATAGCGGGAGGGCCTTCTACAATGAGCAGTTCTTC. Protein: CASSSNSGRAFYNEQFF.